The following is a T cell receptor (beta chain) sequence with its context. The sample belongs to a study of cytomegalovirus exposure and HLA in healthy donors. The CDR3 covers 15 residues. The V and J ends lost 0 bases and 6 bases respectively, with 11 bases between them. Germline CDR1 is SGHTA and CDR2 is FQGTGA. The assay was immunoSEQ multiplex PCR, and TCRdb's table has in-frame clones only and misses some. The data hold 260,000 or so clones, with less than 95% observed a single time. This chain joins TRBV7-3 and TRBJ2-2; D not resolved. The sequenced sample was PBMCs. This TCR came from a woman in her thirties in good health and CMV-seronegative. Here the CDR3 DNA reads TGTGCCAGCAGCTTAACCCCCCCGTCCGCCGGGGAGCTGTTTTTT. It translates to CASSLTPPSAGELFF.